This T cell receptor beta chain is drawn from a study of blood T cells in healthy people across ages. Peripheral blood, around 10 milliliters per donor, was collected. The CDR3 runs to 14 residues. Germline-derived CDR1 and CDR2 are DFQATT and SNEGSKA (reference sequence). The J segment lost 2 bases and the V segment lost 4 bases, leaving 4 bases of the junction unmatched. A second PCR, run for about 7 to 11 cycles, used a sample-barcoded 5' primer plus a J-beta primer mix. TCRdb itself ran the 5' RACE reads through MiXCR, one entry per CDR3 protein. The table has roughly 700,000 distinct CDR3 sequences, about 32% seen once.

Material for sequencing was blood. The receptor was isolated from an elderly woman in good health. V usage is TRBV20-1 and J usage is TRBJ2-5; 10 nucleotides line up with TRBD2. The CDR3 reads CSAMGTSVQETQYF. The CDR3 coding sequence is TGCAGTGCTATGGGGACTAGCGTGCAAGAGACCCAGTACTTC.